This T cell receptor beta chain was obtained from a study of cytomegalovirus exposure and HLA in healthy donors. Regarding the study as a whole: One cluster of highly shared sequence variants probably arose as a sequencing artifact.

Points on this clone: The antigen remains unidentified.

V lost 2 bases and J lost 7, with 11 bases in between. Germline V gene sequence: CDR1 ENHRY, CDR2 SYGVKD. The CDR3 length is 13 residues. This PCR relied on a set of 60 Vbeta primers and 13 Jbeta primers. Sequencing used immunoSEQ multiplex PCR; TCRdb keeps in-frame clones, though not all of them. The table has about 130,000 clones, approximately 80% seen once. The sequence was obtained from a male donor in good health and CMV-seronegative. The chain uses TRBV10-3 and TRBJ1-1; possible D gene TRBD1, 5 bases. Input material: PBMCs. The CDR3 DNA reads as TGTGCCATCAGTGAGGGGCTGACAGTTGAAGCTTTCTTT. This codes for CAISEGLTVEAFF.